This T cell receptor (beta chain) originates from a study of blood T cell repertoires in COVID-19. This table comes from immunoSEQ multiplex PCR, and its TCRdb copy is limited to in-frame clones, with some not included. Among 250,000 or so clones, roughly nine tenths were seen once, and the ten largest hold roughly 2.6%. V shed 6 bases, J shed 6 bases, and the junction held 4 bases outside the gene matches. Germline V gene lookup returns CDR1 MNHEY and CDR2 SVGAGI. This CDR3 is 13 amino acids long. This clonotype was obtained from a woman in her late teens or twenties who had recovered from COVID-19. J is TRBJ2-7 and V is TRBV6-5; 11 bases fit TRBD1. Sequencing was done on a sample of PBMCs or T cells enriched from blood (not recorded which). The CDR3, as DNA: TGTGCCAGCAGATCGGACAGGGGGCGCGAGCAGTACTTC. Its protein product is CASRSDRGREQYF.